A single sample gave rise to the 17 T cell receptor beta chains below, sequenced in a study of T-cell reconstitution after alpha-beta-depleted transplantation in children. The library targeted TCRbeta and was prepared with unique molecular identifiers. TCRdb re-called the PCR reads through MiXCR, storing one row per CDR3 protein. Of roughly 610,000 distinct CDR3 sequences in the sample, 8% to 11% were seen once. The sequencing here drew on PBMCs from the stem cell graft donor, taken from the stem cell graft. All receptors derive from a human donor who donated a stem cell graft to a child with acute myeloid leukemia.

The chain uses TRBV9 and TRBJ1-2, with unresolved D. The CDR3 is 13 residues long. Germline CDR1 SGDLS, CDR2 YYNGEE. Deletions cut 1 base from V and 6 bases from J, with 10 bases between. CDR3 loop: CASSVRSMNGYTF. The CDR3 DNA reads TGTGCCAGCAGCGTAAGGTCAATGAATGGCTACACCTTC.

This clonotype was seen at least ten times. The chain couples TRBV2 to TRBJ2-7, with D tentatively TRBD1 (5 bases). Germline-derived CDR1 and CDR2 are SNHLY and FYNNEI. CDR3 size: 12 residues. V was trimmed by 4 bases and J by 3 bases, leaving 7 bases between them. The CDR3 sequence: CASSGQLYEQYF. In DNA form, the CDR3 reads TGTGCCAGCAGTGGACAGCTCTACGAGCAGTACTTC.

This clonotype was seen a handful of times. V is TRBV24-1 and J is TRBJ2-5; D is unresolved. Looked up from germline, CDR1 is KGHDR and CDR2 is SFDVKD. The CDR3 extends over 12 amino acids. Trimming took 7 bases from V and 1 from J, leaving 6 bases between them. The CDR3 here is CATSNFQETQYF. DNA of the CDR3: TGTGCCACCAGCAACTTCCAAGAGACCCAGTACTTC.

This clonotype was detected many times. CDR3: CASSQLAWETQYF. In DNA, the CDR3 is TGTGCCAGCAGCCAGCTAGCGTGGGAGACCCAGTACTTC. The genes are TRBV3-1 and TRBJ2-5, with D perhaps TRBD2 (6 bases). The CDR3 extends over 13 amino acids. Germline V gene sequence: CDR1 LGHDT, CDR2 YNNKEL (reference sequence). Trimming shortened V by 3 bases and J by 5 bases, and 10 bases separated the two germline ends.

This clonotype appeared a few times. The rearrangement joins TRBV4-3 to TRBJ2-1; possibly TRBD2 for D (6 bases). The germline CDR1 and CDR2 sequences are LGHNA and YSLEER. The CDR3 is made up of 18 amino acids. The V gene lost 0 bases and the J gene lost 0 bases, with 15 bases spanning the gap. This chain's CDR3 is CASSQDLGISGSYNEQFF. CDR3 nucleotides: TGCGCCAGCAGCCAAGATTTGGGGATTAGCGGCTCCTACAATGAGCAGTTCTTC.

This clonotype was detected a few times. As DNA, the CDR3 is TGTGCCAGCAGCCCGCCCCGAGGGCGGTTAGGATGGGATGAGCAGTTCTTC. Amino acid sequence: CASSPPRGRLGWDEQFF. This sequence joins TRBV12-3 or TRBV12-4 and TRBJ2-1; perhaps TRBD2 as D (5 bases). The CDR3 totals 17 residues. Trimming stripped 6 bases from V and 8 bases from J, with 26 bases between.

This chain joins TRBV20-1 and TRBJ2-3, with 13 bases fitting TRBD2. Germline-derived CDR1 and CDR2 are DFQATT and SNEGSKA (reference sequence). The CDR3 totals 15 residues. The V gene end was trimmed by 5 bases and the J gene end by 3 bases; junction bases not matched to a gene: 5. This chain's CDR3 is CSAPWTSGRTDTQYF. The CDR3 nucleotides are TGCAGTGCTCCTTGGACTAGCGGGAGAACAGATACGCAGTATTTT.

This chain links TRBV15 with TRBJ2-5, with D perhaps matching TRBD1 or TRBD2 (7 bases each). From germline, CDR1 is LNHNV and CDR2 YYDKDF (reference sequence). V lost 4 bases to trimming and J lost 5 bases, with 17 bases between them. This CDR3 comprises 15 residues. The CDR3 spells CATSTHRGGSETQYF. CDR3 DNA sequence: TGTGCCACCAGCACACACAGGGGAGGGTCGGAGACCCAGTACTTC.

This clonotype was seen a few times. CDR3 nucleotides: TGTGCCAGCAGCGTAGACGGCGGGAGGGCCAGAGAGACCCAGTACTTC. Its protein product is CASSVDGGRARETQYF. The chain is built from TRBV9 and TRBJ2-5, with 9 nucleotides matching TRBD2. J lost 4 bases, V lost 0 bases, and 7 bases had no gene match. Germline values: CDR1 SGDLS, CDR2 YYNGEE. The CDR3 has 16 residues. Drawing the rest from reference TRBV9 and TRBJ2-5, the complete variable domain is DSGVTQTPKHLITATGQRVTLRCSPRSGDLSVYWYQQSLDQGLQFLIQYYNGEERAKGNILERFSAQQFPDLHSELNLSSLELGDSALYFCASSVDGGRARETQYFGPGTRLLVL.

This clonotype showed up just a few times. This chain uses TRBV5-1 with TRBJ2-3, with D perhaps matching TRBD2 (5 bases). V was trimmed by 0 bases and J by 1 base, leaving 15 bases between them. Germline V gives CDR1 SGHRS, CDR2 YFSETQ. This CDR3 has 17 amino acids. CDR3 DNA sequence: TGCGCCAGCAGCTTGGCTCGTCGGGGTTCGGGCACAGATACGCAGTATTTT. Amino acid sequence: CASSLARRGSGTDTQYF.

V and J are TRBV4-2 and TRBJ2-5; D is undetermined. V was clipped by 2 bases and J by 2 bases, with 15 bases between them. The CDR3 has 16 amino acids. The germline V gene has CDR1 LGHNA and CDR2 YNFKEQ. The DNA for the CDR3 is TGTGCCAGCAGCCAATTCGGACCGGATACACAAGAGACCCAGTACTTC. Its translation: CASSQFGPDTQETQYF.

This clonotype was found a few times. The rearrangement uses TRBV7-6 and TRBJ2-4; D possibly uses TRBD1 or TRBD2 (6 bases each). V was trimmed by 7 bases and J by 8 bases, leaving 18 bases between them. The CDR3 loop spans 14 amino acids. Per germline, CDR1 SGHVS and CDR2 FNYEAQ. In DNA, the CDR3 is TGTGCCAGCACCCCCGGAGGAGGGGGTGACATTCAGTACTTC. Protein: CASTPGGGGDIQYF.

The genes are TRBV27 and TRBJ2-1; the D is unclear. Trimming stripped 2 bases from V and 7 bases from J, with 9 bases between. Germline loops: CDR1 MNHEY, CDR2 SMNVEV (reference sequence). CDR3 length: 13 amino acids. The CDR3 reads CASSLPLGNEQFF. The CDR3 coding sequence is TGTGCCAGCAGTTTACCCCTAGGAAATGAGCAGTTCTTC.

This clonotype was detected only a few times. DNA for the CDR3: TGCAGCACCACCGGGGGGCTGAGTTACAATGAGCAGTTCTTC. Translated: CSTTGGLSYNEQFF. The chain couples TRBV29-1 to TRBJ2-1; a possible D gene is TRBD2 (7 bases). This CDR3 contains 14 residues. Per the germline V gene, CDR1 is SQVTM and CDR2 is ANQGSEA. V lost 8 bases, J lost 4 bases, and 18 bases lay in between.

The chain uses TRBV5-1 and TRBJ2-3; D might be TRBD2 (6 bases). V lost 0 bases to trimming and J lost 0 bases, with 11 bases between them. From germline, CDR1 is SGHRS and CDR2 YFSETQ. This CDR3 comprises 16 residues. As DNA, the CDR3 is TGCGCCAGCAGCTTGGCATCGAGCGGGAGCACAGATACGCAGTATTTT. This sequence encodes CASSLASSGSTDTQYF.

In this sample, this clonotype turned up a few times. V usage is TRBV11-2 and J usage is TRBJ2-1; 14 bases align to TRBD2. The germline CDR1 and CDR2 sequences are SGHAT and FQNNGV. J gave up 5 bases and V 8 bases, and 8 bases lay outside the gene matches. This CDR3 has 16 amino acids. The CDR3, as DNA: TGTGCCAGCGGGAGGACTAGCGGGAGGATGGACAATGAGCAGTTCTTC. Translation gives CASGRTSGRMDNEQFF.

The sample holds many counts of this clonotype. Here the CDR3 DNA reads TGTGCCACCAGTGATAAGGCGACTAGCACAGATACGCAGTATTTT. Translating it yields CATSDKATSTDTQYF. V usage is TRBV24-1 and J usage is TRBJ2-3; D is unclear. With 3 bases removed from V and 0 bases from J, the gap between germline ends came to 9 bases. The CDR3 runs 15 residues. CDR1 is KGHDR, CDR2 SFDVKD, per germline.